Ten or more counts support the clone carrying this T cell receptor (beta chain). The antigen is unknown. V gave up 1 base and J gave up 5 bases; unmatched junction bases: 7. CDR3 length: 15 amino acids. Germline-derived CDR1 and CDR2 are SGHAT and FQNNGV. This entry belongs to a study of T cells in Graves' hyperthyroidism and ophthalmopathy. TCR beta CDR3 regions were amplified from RNA. The TCR CDR3 first-round RT-PCR relied on the HTBI primer set. TCRdb itself ran the multiplex PCR reads through MiXCR, one entry per CDR3 protein. The table records more than 550,000 distinct CDR3 sequences, roughly a sixth of them present only once. General observations from the study: With a median lead of around 6.7 months before onset, the model predicted ophthalmopathy.

The sequencing input was blood. This chain uses TRBV11-2 with TRBJ2-5, with TRBD1 matching 7 bases. This clonotype originated in a man between 45 and 60 years old with Graves' hyperthyroidism. In DNA form, the CDR3 reads TGTGCCAGCAGCTTAGTGGGGGACAGAGGGGAGACCCAGTACTTC. Protein product: CASSLVGDRGETQYF.